This entry is about one TCR beta chain. Its antigen is undetermined. TCRbeta library construction was performed incorporating unique molecular identifiers. Using its own MiXCR run on the PCR reads, TCRdb lists one record per CDR3 protein. The data contain hundreds of thousands of distinct CDR3 sequences, more than 20% of them singletons. The record originates from a study of T-cell reconstitution after alpha-beta-depleted transplantation in children. Whole-study findings and limits: A year post-transplant, T-cell counts and diversity derived mostly from newly produced T cells. Expanded graft clones numbering several hundred reportedly gave rise to alpha-beta T cells about two months after transplant. Some patients' high day-60 TCRbeta diversity was traced to surviving recipient T cells and thymic progenitors.

The sequence was obtained from a female patient aged 2 to 10 who had a stem cell transplant for congenital amegakaryocytic thrombocytopenia, so the T cells may come from the graft donor. This specimen consisted of PBMCs, mostly from graft donor cells, obtained 360 days after TCRalphabeta/CD19-depleted stem cell transplant.

The CDR3 loop is CASRTRTGGSLADYEQYF. In DNA form, the CDR3 reads TGTGCCAGCAGAACTCGGACAGGGGGCTCACTAGCCGACTACGAGCAGTACTTC. J is TRBJ2-7 and V is TRBV2; the match to TRBD1 covers 11 bases. Trimming removed 6 bases from V and 3 bases from J; junction bases left unmatched: 16. The germline V gene has CDR1 SNHLY and CDR2 FYNNEI. CDR3 length: 18 residues.